Listed below are T cell receptor beta chains from one sample, sequenced in a study of cytomegalovirus exposure and HLA in healthy donors. The protocol was immunoSEQ multiplex PCR, while the TCRdb copy is restricted to in-frame clones and leaves out a portion. Among around 54,000 clones, roughly 80% were seen once, and the ten largest hold 7.5% to 8.5%. The sequenced sample was PBMCs. These TCRs come from a man aged 30 to 39 in good health and CMV-seropositive. Both conserved end residues are part of each CDR3. The D gene is left open where the match is weak. Size values are once, few and many counts, or a class for expanded clones, and some rows have none.

>16|TRBJ2-3|.|.|TRBV6-4
TGTGCCAGCAGTGACTCTAGCGCCCGTAGCACAGATACGCAGTATTTT
CASSDSSARSTDTQYF
>15|TRBJ1-4|.|TRBD1|TRBV6-1
TGTGCCAGCAGTGAGAGGACAGGGGGCGGTGAAAAACTGTTTTTT
CASSERTGGGEKLFF
>13|TRBJ2-5|medium-sized|.|TRBV27
TGTGCCAGCAGTTTAGGTGCGGAAGAGACCCAGTACTTC
CASSLGAEETQYF
>14|TRBJ1-1|.|TRBD1|TRBV14
TGTGCCAGCAGCTCACAGGGGGCTTGGACTGAAGCTTTCTTT
CASSSQGAWTEAFF
>12|TRBJ2-7|.|TRBD1|TRBV6-1
TGTGCCATAAGGACAGGTTCCTACGAGCAGTACTTC
CAIRTGSYEQYF
>13|TRBJ2-7|once|.|TRBV27
TGTGCCAGTAACAGGGGGGGAAGCTACGAGCAGTACTTC
CASNRGGSYEQYF
>14|TRBJ2-2|.|TRBD1|TRBV7-9
TGTGCCAGCAGTCCGACAGGGTTCCCCGGGGAGCTGTTTTTT
CASSPTGFPGELFF
>15|TRBJ1-2|.|.|TRBV5-1
TGCGCCAGCAGCCGGGCGGGCAGAGCTAACTATGGCTACACCTTC
CASSRAGRANYGYTF
>14|TRBJ1-5|.|.|TRBV28
TGTGCCAGCAGTCCCCCCTTGAGCAATCAGCCCCAGCATTTT
CASSPPLSNQPQHF
>13|TRBJ1-4|.|.|TRBV6-6
TGTGCCAGCAGTCCTTCCGAGCGGGAAAAACTGTTTTTT
CASSPSEREKLFF
>14|TRBJ2-3|.|TRBD1|TRBV6-5
TGTGCCAGCAGTTACAACAGGGGAACAGATACGCAGTATTTT
CASSYNRGTDTQYF
>18|TRBJ2-1|once|.|TRBV19
TGTGCCAGTAGTATGGGCGCCCCCCGGGGGGCCTCCTACAATGAGCAGTTCTTC
CASSMGAPRGASYNEQFF
>13|TRBJ1-1|few|.|TRBV7-3
TGTGCCAGCAGCTTAACCTCGTCAGAAGAAGCTTTCTTT
CASSLTSSEEAFF
>16|TRBJ2-1|.|TRBD1|TRBV18
TGTGCCAGCTCACCAGGGGACAGTTCCGCCTACAATGAGCAGTTCTTC
CASSPGDSSAYNEQFF
>14|TRBJ1-5|.|TRBD1|TRBV27
TGTGCCAGCAGTCCTGGGACAGGCAATCAGCCCCAGCATTTT
CASSPGTGNQPQHF
>15|TRBJ1-1|.|TRBD1|TRBV5-4
TGTGCCAGCAGCTTCCCCGGGACAGGGAACACTGAAGCTTTCTTT
CASSFPGTGNTEAFF
>13|TRBJ1-5|.|.|TRBV30
TGTGCCTGGAGTTTAGGGGTCAATCAGCCCCAGCATTTT
CAWSLGVNQPQHF
>15|TRBJ1-4|.|TRBD1|TRBV28
TGTGCCAGCAGTTTACATCAGACAGGGAATGAAAAACTGTTTTTT
CASSLHQTGNEKLFF
>14|TRBJ1-1|.|TRBD1|TRBV11-2
TGTGCCAGCAGCTTACGACAGGGCTTCACTGAAGCTTTCTTT
CASSLRQGFTEAFF
>15|TRBJ1-4|few|TRBD1|TRBV5-5
TGTGCCAGCAGCCCTATGACAGGGGGGGATGAAAAACTGTTTTTT
CASSPMTGGDEKLFF
>15|TRBJ2-2|.|TRBD1|TRBV7-6
TGTGCCAGCAGCTTAGGACAGGGGAACACCGGGGAGCTGTTTTTT
CASSLGQGNTGELFF
>13|TRBJ2-1|.|.|TRBV18
TGTGCCAGCTCACAAGGGGCCTACAATGAGCAGTTCTTC
CASSQGAYNEQFF
>16|TRBJ2-5|.|.|TRBV5-1
TGCGCCAGCAGCTTGGCTTCTTCCGGGACAAAAGAGACCCAGTACTTC
CASSLASSGTKETQYF
>14|TRBJ1-3|.|.|TRBV5-6
TGTGCCAGCAGCTTAGGACTGGGTGGAAACACCATATATTTT
CASSLGLGGNTIYF
>13|TRBJ1-1|.|TRBD1|TRBV9
TGTGCCAGCAGCGTAGACAGGGGGGGTGAAGCTTTCTTT
CASSVDRGGEAFF
>14|TRBJ2-7|.|TRBD1|TRBV9
TGTGCCAGCAGCGTCCGACAGGGCCCCTACGAGCAGTACTTC
CASSVRQGPYEQYF